This passage covers 12 T cell receptor beta chains from one sample sequenced in a study of CD8 T cells in Susac syndrome (dated by TCRdb to between 2017 and 2020). Receptors were amplified or captured by the immunoSEQ multiplex PCR assay. RNA was extracted using the RNeasy kit, and roughly 0.5 to 1 ug of the RNA was reverse transcribed with random hexamers. TCRdb ran its own pipeline on the public reads, namely fastp trimming at Q25 and MiXCR clone calling, and kept in-frame beta chains. One record per CDR3 amino acid sequence lists the most common genes and DNA. In all, the sample holds some 260,000 distinct CDR3 sequences, and around 83% of those were seen once. Approximately 0.11% of the sample is held by the ten biggest clonotypes. Sequences were obtained from CD8+ T cells from PBMCs. These receptors originate from a human donor with multiple sclerosis.

The rearrangement uses TRBV2 and TRBJ2-3; D gene ambiguous. With 4 bases removed from V and 0 bases from J, the gap between germline ends came to 11 bases. The length of the CDR3 is 15 residues. Germline V gene sequence: CDR1 SNHLY, CDR2 FYNNEI. DNA of the CDR3: TGTGCCAGCAGTGGCGGCCTTCTAAGCACAGATACGCAGTATTTT. The encoded protein is CASSGGLLSTDTQYF.

This clonotype was counted a few times. The chain uses TRBV3-1 and TRBJ2-7; no clear D. This CDR3 contains 14 residues. CDR1 is LGHDT, CDR2 YNNKEL, per germline (reference sequence). V gave up 4 bases and J gave up 4 bases, with 14 bases separating them. The CDR3 DNA is TGTGCCAGCAGCCCCCCCCTTAAGGATTACGAGCAGTACTTC. This gives the protein CASSPPLKDYEQYF.

This chain uses TRBV29-1 with TRBJ2-5; D ambiguous. The germline gives CDR1 SQVTM, CDR2 ANQGSEA. Between the trimmed V and J ends, which lost 4 bases and 4 bases, there was a span of 4 bases. This CDR3 has 10 amino acids. CDR3 sequence reads: CSVVSETQYF. The CDR3 region has the DNA TGCAGCGTTGTCTCAGAGACCCAGTACTTC.

The rearrangement uses TRBV30 and TRBJ2-1, with 9 bases aligning to TRBD2. J gave up 8 bases and V 2 bases, and 10 bases lay outside the gene matches. From germline, CDR1 is GTSNPN and CDR2 SVGIG (reference sequence). This CDR3 contains 15 residues. CDR3 region: CAWSPPDSGSHEQFF. The CDR3 DNA reads as TGTGCCTGGAGTCCACCCGATAGCGGGAGCCATGAGCAGTTCTTC.

The V and J genes are TRBV9 and TRBJ2-1; D may be TRBD2 (6 bases). The CDR3 is 15 residues long. From germline, CDR1 is SGDLS and CDR2 YYNGEE. Trimming removed 4 bases at V and 5 bases at J, with 16 bases between. CDR3 residues: CASSPSGVGHNEQFF. In DNA form, the CDR3 reads TGTGCCAGCAGCCCCTCGGGGGTTGGACACAATGAGCAGTTCTTC. Based on the CDR3 plus reference TRBV9 and TRBJ2-1, the full variable domain is DSGVTQTPKHLITATGQRVTLRCSPRSGDLSVYWYQQSLDQGLQFLIQYYNGEERAKGNILERFSAQQFPDLHSELNLSSLELGDSALYFCASSPSGVGHNEQFFGPGTRLTVL.

The gene calls are TRBV11-2 and TRBJ2-7, with 8 bases lining up with TRBD1. The ends lost 0 bases at V and 3 bases at J; junction bases unmatched: 4. In germline, CDR1 is SGHAT, CDR2 FQNNGV. The CDR3 contains 15 residues. The CDR3 here is CASSLEWTGSYEQYF. The CDR3 nucleotides are TGTGCCAGCAGCTTAGAGTGGACAGGGAGCTACGAGCAGTACTTC.

The rearrangement joins TRBV6-5 to TRBJ2-1, with TRBD2 identical over 7 bases. Per the germline V gene, CDR1 is MNHEY and CDR2 is SVGAGI. This CDR3 comprises 14 residues. With V trimmed by 6 bases and J by 5 bases, 7 bases remained unmatched. The DNA for the CDR3 is TGTGCCAGCAGCCCCGCGGGAGAAAACAATGAGCAGTTCTTC. This encodes CASSPAGENNEQFF.

This clonotype turned up a few times. The chain is built from TRBV12-3 or TRBV12-4 and TRBJ1-2; 7 bases are shared with TRBD1. The CDR3 covers 13 residues. V shed 3 bases, J shed 7 bases, and the junction held 5 bases outside the gene matches. CDR3: CASSFLQGSGYTF. In DNA, the CDR3 is TGTGCCAGCAGTTTTCTACAGGGGTCTGGCTACACCTTC.

The gene calls are TRBV7-9 and TRBJ2-3; TRBD1 aligns across 9 bases. This CDR3 comprises 17 residues. Looked up from germline, CDR1 is SEHNR and CDR2 is FQNEAQ (reference sequence). V trimming: 4 bases; J trimming: 1 base; junction bases outside the gene matches: 9. The DNA for the CDR3 is TGTGCCAGCAGCTCCATGATCCGGGACAGGGGCACAGATACGCAGTATTTT. As protein: CASSSMIRDRGTDTQYF.

The J gene is TRBJ2-2, the V gene TRBV5-1; D is unclear. Germline CDR1 and CDR2: SGHRS and YFSETQ. V lost 4 bases and J 0 bases, leaving 10 bases between the germline ends. The CDR3 has 15 residues. CDR3 bases: TGCGCCAGCAGCCTCCGGCAGTCGAACACCGGGGAGCTGTTTTTT. It encodes CASSLRQSNTGELFF.

In this sample, this clonotype turned up once. The chain carries TRBV27 and TRBJ2-5, with 7 positions matching TRBD2. The CDR3 totals 14 residues. Germline values: CDR1 MNHEY, CDR2 SMNVEV (reference sequence). The J segment lost 3 bases and the V segment lost 5 bases, leaving 6 bases of the junction unmatched. For the CDR3, the DNA is TGTGCCAGCAGTCGTCCGGGAGGAAAAGAGACCCAGTACTTC. Protein: CASSRPGGKETQYF.

The gene calls are TRBV27 and TRBJ2-6, with 8 bases aligning to TRBD1. The J segment lost 0 bases and the V segment lost 2 bases, leaving 12 bases of the junction unmatched. The germline V gene has CDR1 MNHEY and CDR2 SMNVEV (reference sequence). The CDR3 has 20 amino acids. The chain's CDR3 is CASSLGPETGVSSGANVLTF. The CDR3 DNA follows: TGTGCCAGCAGTTTAGGCCCCGAGACAGGGGTTAGCTCTGGGGCCAACGTCCTGACTTTC.